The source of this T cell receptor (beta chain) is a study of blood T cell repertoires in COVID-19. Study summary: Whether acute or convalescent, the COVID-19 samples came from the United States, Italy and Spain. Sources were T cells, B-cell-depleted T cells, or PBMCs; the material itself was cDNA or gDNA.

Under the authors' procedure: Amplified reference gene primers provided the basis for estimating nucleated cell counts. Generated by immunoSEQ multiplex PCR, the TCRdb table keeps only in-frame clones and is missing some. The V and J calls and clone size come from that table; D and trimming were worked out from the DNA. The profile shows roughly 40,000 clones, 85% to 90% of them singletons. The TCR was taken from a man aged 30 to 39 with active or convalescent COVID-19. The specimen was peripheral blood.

Here the CDR3 reads CASSRGRGHEKLFF. In DNA form, the CDR3 reads TGTGCCAGCTCCCGGGGCAGGGGGCACGAAAAACTGTTTTTT. The chain is built from TRBV18 and TRBJ1-4; 8 bases fit TRBD1. CDR3 length equals 14 residues. Per germline, CDR1 KGHSH and CDR2 LQKENI. The ends lost 6 bases at V and 8 bases at J; junction bases unmatched: 8.